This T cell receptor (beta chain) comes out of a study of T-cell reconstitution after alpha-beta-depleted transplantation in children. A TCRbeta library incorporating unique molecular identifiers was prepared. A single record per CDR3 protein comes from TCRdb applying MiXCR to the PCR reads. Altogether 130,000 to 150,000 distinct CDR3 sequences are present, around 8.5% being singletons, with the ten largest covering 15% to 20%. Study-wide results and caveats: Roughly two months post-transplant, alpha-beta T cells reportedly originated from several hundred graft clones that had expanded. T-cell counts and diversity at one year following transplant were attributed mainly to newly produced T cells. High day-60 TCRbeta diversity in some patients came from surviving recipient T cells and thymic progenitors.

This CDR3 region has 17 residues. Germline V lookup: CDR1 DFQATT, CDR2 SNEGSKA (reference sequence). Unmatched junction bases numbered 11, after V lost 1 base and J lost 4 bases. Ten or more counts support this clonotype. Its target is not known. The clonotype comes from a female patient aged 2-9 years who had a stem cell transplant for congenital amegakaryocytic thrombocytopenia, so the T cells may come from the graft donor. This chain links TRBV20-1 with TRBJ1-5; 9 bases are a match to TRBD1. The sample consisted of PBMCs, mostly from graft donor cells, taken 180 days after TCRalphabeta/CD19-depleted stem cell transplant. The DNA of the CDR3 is TGCAGTGCTAGAGTCACCACCGGGACAGGGCCTAATCAGCCCCAGCATTTT. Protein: CSARVTTGTGPNQPQHF.